Following are 26 T cell receptor beta chains from one sample sequenced in a study of blood T cell repertoires in COVID-19. The table came from immunoSEQ multiplex PCR; TCRdb's copy has only in-frame clones and leaves some out. Of 250,000 to 300,000 clones in the sample, 70% to 90% were seen once. The source material was peripheral blood. The source is a woman in her forties who had recovered from COVID-19.

This chain uses TRBV4-1 with TRBJ2-7; 9 nucleotides align to TRBD2. The junction had 11 bases not matched to a gene; V was cut back by 3 bases and J by 5 bases. The germline CDR1 and CDR2 sequences are MGHRA and YSYEKL. The CDR3 sequence is 16 residues long. CDR3 DNA: TGCGCCAGCAGCCAGGAACCGGGACTAGCCCTCCACGAGCAGTACTTC. It encodes CASSQEPGLALHEQYF.

The chain carries TRBV30 and TRBJ2-5; perhaps TRBD1 as D (6 bases). Trimming shortened V by 5 bases and J by 1 base, and 11 bases separated the two germline ends. Germline loops: CDR1 GTSNPN, CDR2 SVGIG (reference sequence). The CDR3 is made up of 13 amino acids. This CDR3 is CAWAGQIQETQYF. The CDR3 bases are TGTGCCTGGGCCGGACAGATCCAAGAGACCCAGTACTTC. Full variable domain (missing parts from reference TRBV30 and TRBJ2-5): SQTIHQWPATLVQPVGSPLSLECTVEGTSNPNLYWYRQAAGRGLQLLFYSVGIGQISSEVPQNLSASRPQDRQFILSSKKLLLSDSGFYLCAWAGQIQETQYFGPGTRLLVL.

This clone was recorded only once. The chain joins TRBV5-1 to TRBJ2-7; a possible D gene is TRBD2 (6 bases). The V and J ends lost 5 bases and 6 bases respectively, with 18 bases between them. Germline CDR1 is SGHRS and CDR2 is YFSETQ. There are 14 residues in the CDR3. The CDR3 nucleotides are TGCGCCAGCAGGCCCCGCGGGACCACCCTCGAGCAGTACGTC. This sequence encodes CASRPRGTTLEQYV.

V is TRBV15 and J is TRBJ2-4; no firm D call. The V gene lost 6 bases and the J gene lost 1 base, with 10 bases spanning the gap. Germline CDR1 is LNHNV and CDR2 is YYDKDF (reference sequence). The CDR3 loop spans 14 amino acids. The CDR3: CATRAPGAKNIQYF. The DNA for the CDR3 is TGTGCCACCAGAGCCCCCGGGGCCAAAAACATTCAGTACTTC.

In DNA, the CDR3 is TGTGCCAGCAGCCCCGGGACTTCTTACGAGCAGTACTTC. Its protein is CASSPGTSYEQYF. This chain joins TRBV3-1 (or the pseudogene TRBV3-2) and TRBJ2-7, with D possibly being TRBD2 (6 bases). V lost 4 bases, J lost 4 bases, and 11 bases lay in between. CDR1 and CDR2 (germline): LGHDT, YNNKEL (reference sequence). CDR3 length: 13 amino acids.

The CDR3 loop is CATLPGVRTDTQYF. The CDR3 coding sequence is TGTGCCACCCTCCCCGGGGTCCGCACAGATACGCAGTATTTT. The chain uses TRBV10-3 and TRBJ2-3, with a possible D match to TRBD2 (5 bases). The CDR3 totals 14 residues. The germline gives CDR1 ENHRY, CDR2 SYGVKD. V shed 10 bases and J shed 1 base, with 15 bases lying between them.

This chain uses TRBV6-4 with TRBJ1-1; maybe TRBD1 (5 bases). V gave up 6 bases and J gave up 11 bases, with 16 bases separating them. Germline loops: CDR1 MRHNA, CDR2 SNTAGT. CDR3 length: 12 amino acids. CDR3 sequence reads: CASSDGPGRAFF. CDR3 sequence (DNA): TGTGCCAGCAGCGACGGCCCAGGGAGGGCTTTCTTT.

The chain links TRBV6-5 to TRBJ2-7, with 10 bases fitting TRBD2. The germline V gene encodes CDR1 MNHEY and CDR2 SVGAGI. The CDR3 is 15 amino acids. V lost 5 bases and J lost 0; bases outside the gene matches: 4. CDR3 DNA: TGTGCCAGCAGTCCCAGGACTAGCGGCTCCTACGAGCAGTACGTC. Translated, it gives CASSPRTSGSYEQYV.

The chain uses TRBV15 and TRBJ2-5, with unresolved D. CDR1 is LNHNV and CDR2 is YYDKDF in the germline V gene (reference sequence). Trimming took off 1 base at V and 5 bases at J, with 11 bases between the two ends. The CDR3 is made up of 14 amino acids. The CDR3 sequence is CATSRGPLVETQYF. The CDR3 coding sequence is TGTGCCACCAGCAGAGGGCCCCTAGTGGAGACCCAGTACTTC.

This clone was seen only once. The chain employs TRBV11-2 and TRBJ2-7; 8 nucleotides match TRBD2. Unmatched junction bases numbered 11, after V lost 1 base and J lost 6 bases. The CDR3 is made up of 16 amino acids. CDR1 and CDR2 from the germline V gene are SGHAT and FQNNGV. The CDR3 reads CASSLALAGRGPEQYF. The CDR3 nucleotides read TGTGCCAGCAGCTTAGCCCTAGCGGGCCGAGGCCCCGAGCAGTACTTC.

This clone was seen a single time. The chain carries TRBV4-3 and TRBJ2-3; 8 nucleotides align to TRBD1. The CDR3 loop spans 14 amino acids. J lost 6 bases, V lost 3 bases, and 5 bases had no gene match. The germline CDR1 and CDR2 sequences are LGHNA and YSLEER. CDR3 nucleotides: TGCGCCAGCAGCCAGATGGGGGACAGGGATACGCAGTATTTT. Translation: CASSQMGDRDTQYF.

This chain links TRBV30 with TRBJ2-5, with D maybe TRBD2 (6 bases). Germline V lookup: CDR1 GTSNPN, CDR2 SVGIG (reference sequence). The CDR3 is 15 residues long. The V end was cut by 1 base, the J end by 7 bases, with 19 bases between. In DNA, the CDR3 is TGTGCCTGGAGTGGGGGGACTGGCGCGGGGTGGACCCAGTACTTC. Encoded protein: CAWSGGTGAGWTQYF.

The chain employs TRBV19 and TRBJ2-5; D might be TRBD2 (7 bases). The CDR3 extends over 14 amino acids. V was clipped by 3 bases and J by 5 bases, with 13 bases between them. Per germline, CDR1 LNHDA and CDR2 SQIVND (reference sequence). The CDR3 loop reads CASSMGGPGETQYF. Written as DNA, the CDR3 is TGTGCCAGTAGTATGGGGGGGCCCGGGGAGACCCAGTACTTC.

V gene TRBV3-1 (or the pseudogene TRBV3-2) combines with J gene TRBJ1-2; D not certain. Germline V lookup: CDR1 LGHDT, CDR2 YNNKEL (reference sequence). The CDR3 contains 12 residues. The V end was cut by 2 bases, the J end by 8 bases, with 9 bases between. CDR3 sequence reads: CASSQRFFGYTF. CDR3 DNA sequence: TGTGCCAGCAGCCAACGGTTTTTCGGCTACACCTTC.

The rearrangement links TRBV19 to TRBJ2-5; TRBD1 agrees at 9 bases. The length of the CDR3 is 15 residues. Germline V gives CDR1 LNHDA, CDR2 SQIVND (reference sequence). V was clipped by 6 bases and J by 4 bases; unmatched bases: 9. Written as DNA, the CDR3 is TGTGCCAGTAGCCCGACAGGGGGTGAGGGAGAGACCCAGTACTTC. It codes for CASSPTGGEGETQYF.

This clone was picked up one time. V is TRBV4-1 and J is TRBJ1-2; a weak D match, TRBD1 (6 bases). The germline V gene encodes CDR1 MGHRA and CDR2 YSYEKL. The germline V and J ends were trimmed by 3 bases and 2 bases, with 16 bases remaining between them. CDR3 length equals 16 residues. Here the CDR3 DNA reads TGCGCCAGCAGCCAGGAACCGACAGGAACCAACTATGGCTACACCTTC. Its translation is CASSQEPTGTNYGYTF.

The chain carries TRBV27 and TRBJ2-7, with D maybe TRBD1 (5 bases). The CDR3 runs to 14 residues. Trimming took off 10 bases at V and 4 bases at J, with 20 bases between the two ends. The germline CDR1 and CDR2 sequences are MNHEY and SMNVEV (reference sequence). DNA for the CDR3: TGTGCCATAACCTCAACTTTGACAGAGTACGAGCAGTACGTC. Residues: CAITSTLTEYEQYV.

The table lists this clone with a count of one. V and J are TRBV10-3 and TRBJ2-2; weak D call: TRBD2 (5 bases). V was clipped by 4 bases and J by 5 bases, with 11 bases between them. Germline CDR1 reads ENHRY; CDR2 reads SYGVKD. This CDR3 is 14 amino acids long. CDR3 nucleotides: TGTGCCATCAGTGCGAGGGAAGGGACCGGGGAGCTGTTTTTT. This encodes CAISAREGTGELFF.

The CDR3 region has the DNA TGTGCCAGTAGTATAACCGCGCCCTGGGCCCCGGGACTTCCTACCCCTTATGGCTACACCTTC. It specifies CASSITAPWAPGLPTPYGYTF. This chain joins TRBV19 and TRBJ1-2, with D possibly being TRBD1 (5 bases). Germline lookup yields CDR1 LNHDA and CDR2 SQIVND (reference sequence). This CDR3 spans 21 amino acids. The V end was cut by 2 bases, the J end by 5 bases, with 33 bases between.

This sequence joins TRBV6-1 and TRBJ2-1; 9 positions match TRBD2. Germline CDR1 MNHNS, CDR2 SASEGT. V gave up 3 bases and J gave up 12 bases; unmatched junction bases: 9. The CDR3 is made up of 14 amino acids. Here the CDR3 reads CASSEVSAREGQFF. CDR3 nucleotides: TGTGCCAGCAGTGAGGTCTCTGCGCGGGAGGGGCAGTTCTTC.

This sequence joins TRBV14 and TRBJ2-3, with D perhaps TRBD2 (5 bases). CDR3 length: 14 residues. Germline values: CDR1 SGHDN, CDR2 FVKESK. The V end was cut by 1 base, the J end by 6 bases, with 11 bases between. CDR3 nucleotide sequence: TGTGCCAGCAGCCAAGGGCCCCAGCGGGATACGCAGTATTTT. Amino acids: CASSQGPQRDTQYF.

V gene TRBV13 combines with J gene TRBJ2-3, with D tentatively TRBD2 (5 bases). There are 17 residues in the CDR3. The ends were cut back, 4 bases at V and 1 base at J, with 18 bases in the middle. Germline CDR1 is PRHDT and CDR2 is FYEKMQ (reference sequence). CDR3 sequence (DNA): TGTGCCAGCAGCTCCCTTAGGTGGGAGAGGGGCACAGATACGCAGTATTTT. The encoded protein is CASSSLRWERGTDTQYF.

The chain links TRBV9 to TRBJ1-2; no definite D call. CDR1 is SGDLS, CDR2 YYNGEE, per germline. This CDR3 has 14 residues. V lost 1 base, J lost 0 bases, and 7 bases lay in between. CDR3 in DNA: TGTGCCAGCAGCGTATTTGGGCCTAACTATGGCTACACCTTC. Translating it yields CASSVFGPNYGYTF.

The V and J genes are TRBV5-4 and TRBJ2-2; 9 positions match TRBD2. CDR1 and CDR2 (germline): SGHNT, YYREEE (reference sequence). V lost 4 bases, J lost 1 base, and 5 bases stayed unmatched. The CDR3 length is 16 residues. As DNA, the CDR3 is TGTGCCAGCAGCCCAGCTAGCGGGAAGAACACCGGGGAGCTGTTTTTT. Translating it yields CASSPASGKNTGELFF.

A few counts support this clone. The chain is built from TRBV6-6 and TRBJ2-1, with a possible D match to TRBD1 (5 bases). In germline, CDR1 is MNHNY, CDR2 SVGAGI (reference sequence). The CDR3 contains 16 residues. The germline V and J ends were trimmed by 0 bases and 12 bases, with 21 bases remaining between them. The CDR3 nucleotides are TGTGCCAGCAGTTACTCGGGGCACCTTCGTGGGTTGGGGCAGTTCTTC. Its translation is CASSYSGHLRGLGQFF.

This chain uses TRBV7-3 with TRBJ1-4, with 9 bases that match TRBD1. The CDR3 contains 14 residues. J lost 8 bases, V lost 5 bases, and 6 bases had no gene match. Per germline, CDR1 SGHTA and CDR2 FQGTGA. CDR3 bases: TGTGCCAGCAGCCGGACAGGGGCGGGAGAAAAACTGTTTTTT. It translates to CASSRTGAGEKLFF. Drawing the rest from reference TRBV7-3 and TRBJ1-4, the complete variable domain is GAGVSQTPSNKVTEKGKYVELRCDPISGHTALYWYRQSLGQGPEFLIYFQGTGAADDSGLPNDRFFAVRPEGSVSTLKIQRTERGDSAVYLCASSRTGAGEKLFFGSGTQLSVL.